The clone carrying this TCR beta chain was observed a few times. Its antigen is still unknown. The sample originates from a study of beta chain features in type 1 diabetes. Whole-study findings and limits: It was not settled here whether HLA type affects TCRB rearrangement. A PCR bias possibly favoring shorter templates would apply equally to patients and controls. Moderate but significant shortening of TCRB CDR3s was recorded in all four CD4+ subsets from Type 1 diabetes patients.

CD4+ naive, central memory, regulatory and stem cell-like memory cells were sorted via CD45RO/CCR7/CD25/CD127/CD95/CD27. The authors obtained over 98% purity in all sorted populations. CDR1 and CDR2 (germline): SGHDN, FVKESK. The germline V and J ends were trimmed by 1 base and 13 bases, with 16 bases remaining between them. The CDR3 has 13 amino acids. cDNA synthesis used the whole RNA isolate, giving expressed TCRB sequences. Data came from immunoSEQ multiplex PCR; TCRdb stores just in-frame clones and leaves some out. Of 140,000 to 150,000 clones listed, about 13% are singletons. The TCR sequence derives from a young man with type 1 diabetes. The sequenced sample was central memory CD4+ T cells from blood. V gene TRBV14 combines with J gene TRBJ1-2, with D unresolved. The CDR3 is CASSQVGREGPTF. The CDR3 coding sequence is TGTGCCAGCAGCCAAGTGGGCCGGGAAGGGCCCACCTTC.